The clone carrying this T cell receptor beta chain was counted only a few times. What it recognizes is unknown. TCRdb processed the 5' RACE reads anew with MiXCR; each CDR3 protein has one entry. The sample lists about 570,000 distinct CDR3 sequences; nearly 10% were seen once. This record belongs to a study of identical twins. The study's findings and limits: The analysis was cross-sectional rather than longitudinal within donors.

Trimming stripped 3 bases from V and 5 bases from J, with 21 bases between. There are 16 residues in the CDR3. Germline CDR1 and CDR2: SQVTM and ANQGSEA. This same sample was also part of a study on yellow fever vaccine responses in identical twins.

The receptor's source is a young woman in good health. The rearrangement links TRBV29-1 to TRBJ2-3; D gene unclear. The sequenced sample consisted of PBMCs. CDR3 loop: CSVDSVVRRGGDTQYF. The CDR3 nucleotides are TGCAGCGTTGACAGTGTCGTACGTCGAGGTGGAGATACGCAGTATTTT.